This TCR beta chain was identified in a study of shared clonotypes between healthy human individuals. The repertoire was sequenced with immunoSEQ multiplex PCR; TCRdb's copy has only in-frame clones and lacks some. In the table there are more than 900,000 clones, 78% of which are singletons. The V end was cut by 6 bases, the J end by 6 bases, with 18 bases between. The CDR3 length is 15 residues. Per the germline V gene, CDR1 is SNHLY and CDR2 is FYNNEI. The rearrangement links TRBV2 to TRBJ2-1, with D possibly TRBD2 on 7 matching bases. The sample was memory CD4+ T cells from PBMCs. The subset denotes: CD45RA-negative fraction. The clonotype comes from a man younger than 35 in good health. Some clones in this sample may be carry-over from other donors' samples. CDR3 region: CASRPRGARANEQFF. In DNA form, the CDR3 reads TGTGCCAGCAGACCCCGGGGGGCTAGGGCCAATGAGCAGTTCTTC.